Listed here are 21 T cell receptor beta chains from one sample, sequenced in a study of CD4 T cells in relation to SARS-CoV-2 and coronaviruses. Clones were read by immunoSEQ multiplex PCR, and TCRdb kept only the in-frame ones, dropping some. Of about 22,000 clones in the sample, about three quarters were seen once. Antigen specificity for these receptors is unknown. Unexposed donor CD4+ T cells date from about 2011-2018, before the COVID-19 pandemic. Isolation of CD4+ T cells took place after approximately eleven days in culture. What was sequenced was CD4+ T cells from PBMCs, cultured in vitro. All receptors come from a human donor in good health.

This chain joins TRBV5-8 and TRBJ2-1, with 10 bases identical to TRBD1. The CDR3 runs to 16 residues. V shed 4 bases and J 4 bases; nucleotides not matched to a gene: 8. Germline assignment: CDR1 SGHTS and CDR2 YDEGEE. CDR3 DNA: TGTGCCAGCAGCCCGCCGAGGGACAGGGGTTACAATGAGCAGTTCTTC. Amino acids: CASSPPRDRGYNEQFF.

The J gene is TRBJ1-6, the V gene TRBV18; D gene ambiguous. This CDR3 is 19 amino acids long. Germline V lookup: CDR1 KGHSH, CDR2 LQKENI. V was shortened by 3 bases and J by 0 bases, with 18 bases between the two germline ends. The CDR3 DNA reads as TGTGCCAGCTCACCCCACGCAGCAGGTTCGAGCTCCTATAATTCACCCCTCCACTTT. It codes for CASSPHAAGSSSYNSPLHF. Full variable domain (missing parts from reference TRBV18 and TRBJ1-6): NAGVMQNPRHLVRRRGQEARLRCSPMKGHSHVYWYRQLPEEGLKFMVYLQKENIIDESGMPKERFSAEFPKEGPSILRIQQVVRGDSAAYFCASSPHAAGSSSYNSPLHFGNGTRLTVT.

This clone turned up a few times. The chain combines TRBV5-6 with TRBJ2-2; 7 bases match TRBD1. Germline values: CDR1 SGHDT, CDR2 YYEEEE. CDR3 size: 15 residues. The V gene end was trimmed by 4 bases and the J gene end by 3 bases; junction bases not matched to a gene: 6. The CDR3 is CASSPLGTDTGELFF. CDR3 in DNA: TGTGCCAGCAGCCCCCTCGGGACAGACACCGGGGAGCTGTTTTTT.

The J gene is TRBJ1-5, the V gene TRBV10-1, with D unclear. The germline V gene encodes CDR1 WNHNN and CDR2 SYGVQD (reference sequence). Trimming shortened V by 2 bases and J by 7 bases, and 6 bases separated the two germline ends. The CDR3 totals 12 residues. This CDR3 is CASSEPGQPQHF. In nucleotides, the CDR3 is TGCGCCAGCAGTGAGCCGGGGCAGCCCCAGCATTTT.

The chain recombines TRBV11-2 with TRBJ2-5; D is perhaps TRBD2 (5 bases). The CDR3 covers 12 residues. The V end was cut by 2 bases, the J end by 9 bases, with 10 bases between. The germline gives CDR1 SGHAT, CDR2 FQNNGV. CDR3 loop: CASSLITAAQYF. DNA of the CDR3: TGTGCCAGCAGCTTAATAACAGCGGCCCAGTACTTC.

The V call is TRBV18, the J call TRBJ2-5; D uncertain. Between the trimmed V and J ends, which lost 4 bases and 1 base, there was a span of 7 bases. CDR3 length: 13 amino acids. The germline V gene has CDR1 KGHSH and CDR2 LQKENI. The CDR3 DNA follows: TGTGCCAGCTCACGCGAACTCCAAGAGACCCAGTACTTC. It yields the protein CASSRELQETQYF.

The genes are TRBV7-2 and TRBJ2-7; D remains ambiguous. This CDR3 has 15 residues. Trimming took off 2 bases at V and 0 bases at J, with 11 bases between the two ends. Per germline, CDR1 SGHTA and CDR2 FQGNSA. The CDR3 sequence is CASSLTTGSSYEQYF. The CDR3 region has the DNA TGTGCCAGCAGCTTAACAACGGGTAGCTCCTACGAGCAGTACTTC. Using reference TRBV7-2 and TRBJ2-7 for the parts outside the CDR3, the full variable domain is GAGVSQSPSNKVTEKGKDVELRCDPISGHTALYWYRQSLGQGLEFLIYFQGNSAPDKSGLPSDRFSAERTGGSVSTLTIQRTQQEDSAVYLCASSLTTGSSYEQYFGPGTRLTVT.

The chain links TRBV28 to TRBJ1-6, with a possible D match to TRBD1 (6 bases). This CDR3 comprises 15 residues. V lost 6 bases and J lost 7, with 16 bases in between. Germline lookup yields CDR1 MDHEN and CDR2 SYDVKM. The CDR3 DNA reads as TGTGCCAGCAGCCCAGGGACATTGGAGAATTCACCCCTCCACTTT. Encoded protein: CASSPGTLENSPLHF.

This clone has just a few counts. This chain links TRBV28 with TRBJ2-1; 7 bases match TRBD2. In germline, CDR1 is MDHEN, CDR2 SYDVKM. The CDR3 sequence is 15 residues long. The J segment lost 3 bases and the V segment lost 6 bases, leaving 8 bases of the junction unmatched. This chain's CDR3 is CASSQLATNYNEQFF. The CDR3 nucleotides read TGTGCCAGCAGCCAACTAGCGACGAACTACAATGAGCAGTTCTTC.

This chain links TRBV29-1 with TRBJ2-1, with a weak D call TRBD2 (6 bases). Germline lookup yields CDR1 SQVTM and CDR2 ANQGSEA. V was pared by 6 bases and J by 11 bases, with 20 bases between. The CDR3 runs 13 residues. The CDR3 nucleotides read TGCAGCGTGGAACTAGCCGCCTCAATCAAGCAGTTCTTC. This codes for CSVELAASIKQFF.

There are a few counts of this clone. This chain links TRBV7-3 with TRBJ2-1; 10 nucleotides align to TRBD2. V lost 0 bases to trimming and J lost 8 bases; unmatched junction nucleotides: 4. The CDR3 is 15 amino acids. Germline-derived CDR1 and CDR2 are SGHTA and FQGTGA. The DNA for the CDR3 is TGTGCCAGCAGCTTAACTAGCGGGAGGTTCGATGAGCAGTTCTTC. Amino acids: CASSLTSGRFDEQFF.

The chain employs TRBV11-2 and TRBJ2-3; 11 bases are a match to TRBD2. Germline V lookup: CDR1 SGHAT, CDR2 FQNNGV. The CDR3 runs to 13 residues. V lost 3 bases and J lost 9; bases outside the gene matches: 2. The CDR3: CASSLGLAETQYF. Here the CDR3 DNA reads TGTGCCAGCAGCTTGGGACTAGCGGAAACGCAGTATTTT.

This clone was recorded a few times. CDR3 residues: CASSLYSSEQFF. The CDR3 DNA follows: TGTGCCAGCAGCTTATACTCGTCTGAGCAGTTCTTC. This rearrangement joins TRBV7-2 to TRBJ2-1; no reliable D call. The CDR3 length is 12 residues. Trimming left V 2 bases short and J 9 bases short, with 8 bases between. Looked up from germline, CDR1 is SGHTA and CDR2 is FQGNSA.

V is TRBV5-4 and J is TRBJ2-7; 10 bases fit TRBD2. The germline gives CDR1 SGHNT, CDR2 YYREEE (reference sequence). This CDR3 is 15 amino acids long. The ends lost 1 base at V and 4 bases at J; junction bases unmatched: 5. The CDR3 protein is CASSLSGTSVYEQYF. For the CDR3, the DNA is TGTGCCAGCAGCTTGAGCGGGACTAGCGTATACGAGCAGTACTTC.

V gene TRBV7-9 combines with J gene TRBJ2-1, with TRBD1 identical over 7 bases. V dropped 6 bases and J dropped 0; count of bases not matched to a gene: 5. CDR3 length equals 15 residues. Per germline, CDR1 SEHNR and CDR2 FQNEAQ (reference sequence). This CDR3 is CASSLTGSSYNEQFF. The DNA for the CDR3 is TGTGCCAGCAGTTTGACAGGGAGCTCCTACAATGAGCAGTTCTTC.

This sequence joins TRBV6-6 and TRBJ2-1; possible D gene TRBD2, 5 bases. Germline CDR1 MNHNY, CDR2 SVGAGI (reference sequence). The V end lost 3 bases, the J end lost 9 bases, and 9 bases lay between the germline ends. The CDR3 runs to 12 residues. For the CDR3, the DNA is TGTGCCAGCAGTTATACCAGCGGTGAGCAGTTCTTC. Encoded protein: CASSYTSGEQFF.

The V gene is TRBV9, the J gene TRBJ2-7; D unclear. Per germline, CDR1 SGDLS and CDR2 YYNGEE. The V end lost 0 bases, the J end lost 5 bases, and 12 bases lay between the germline ends. This CDR3 is built from 14 residues. CDR3 bases: TGTGCCAGCAGCGTAGATCTCGGGTCCCACGAGCAGTACTTC. Protein product: CASSVDLGSHEQYF.

The chain links TRBV9 to TRBJ1-2, with 9 bases matching TRBD1. This CDR3 region has 15 residues. The junction had 5 bases not matched to a gene; V was cut back by 3 bases and J by 2 bases. Germline V lookup: CDR1 SGDLS, CDR2 YYNGEE. Written as DNA, the CDR3 is TGTGCCAGCAGCGCCCTCGGGACAGGGAACTATGGCTACACCTTC. Residues: CASSALGTGNYGYTF.

This clone appeared a few times. The gene calls are TRBV27 and TRBJ1-1, with D uncertain. CDR3 length: 15 amino acids. The germline V and J ends were trimmed by 2 bases and 6 bases, with 16 bases remaining between them. Looked up from germline, CDR1 is MNHEY and CDR2 is SMNVEV (reference sequence). As DNA, the CDR3 is TGTGCCAGCAGTTTAATCCCTACGATTAGCCCTGAAGCTTTCTTT. It translates to CASSLIPTISPEAFF.

This sequence joins TRBV14 and TRBJ2-1; 11 bases are a match to TRBD2. CDR3 length: 15 amino acids. V lost 4 bases to trimming and J lost 7 bases; unmatched junction nucleotides: 6. The germline gives CDR1 SGHDN, CDR2 FVKESK. The CDR3 bases are TGTGCCAGCAGCCCGGGACTAGCGGACGGGAATGAGCAGTTCTTC. It yields the protein CASSPGLADGNEQFF.

This clone was seen once. J is TRBJ2-5 and V is TRBV5-1; D not resolved. The CDR3 has 12 amino acids. V was pared by 1 base and J by 1 base, with 2 bases between. Germline V CDR1 and CDR2: SGHRS, YFSETQ. CDR3 sequence reads: CASSLPQETQYF. The CDR3, as DNA: TGCGCCAGCAGCTTGCCCCAAGAGACCCAGTACTTC. Looking up the rest from reference TRBV5-1 and TRBJ2-5 gives the full variable domain: KAGVTQTPRYLIKTRGQQVTLSCSPISGHRSVSWYQQTPGQGLQFLFEYFSETQRNKGNFPGRFSGRQFSNSRSEMNVSTLELGDSALYLCASSLPQETQYFGPGTRLLVL.